Below are 20 T cell receptor beta chains sequenced from a single sample in a study of CD8 T cells in Susac syndrome. About 0.45 to 1 ug RNA was reverse transcribed with random hexamers. Using its own MiXCR run on the immunoSEQ multiplex PCR reads, TCRdb lists one record per CDR3 protein. This table has 150,000 to 200,000 distinct CDR3 sequences, roughly 92% appearing once. The sample consisted of CD4+ T cells from PBMCs. All receptors derive from a human donor with multiple sclerosis.

Only one count was recorded for this clonotype. The chain carries TRBV7-2 and TRBJ2-7; TRBD1 matches 10 bases. V lost 5 bases, J lost 9 bases, and 13 bases stayed unmatched. This CDR3 comprises 15 residues. The germline CDR1 and CDR2 sequences are SGHTA and FQGNSA. CDR3 coding DNA: TGTGCCAGCAGCATACCGGGGACAGGGGCCCCGGGGCAGTACTTC. It codes for CASSIPGTGAPGQYF.

V gene TRBV30 combines with J gene TRBJ2-2; 9 positions agree with TRBD2. Per germline, CDR1 GTSNPN and CDR2 SVGIG (reference sequence). The V and J ends lost 3 bases and 2 bases, in that order; junction bases with no gene match: 10. The CDR3 runs 17 residues. The DNA for the CDR3 is TGTGCCTGGAGAGTCGTGACTAGCGGCGTCAACACCGGGGAGCTGTTTTTT. Translation gives CAWRVVTSGVNTGELFF.

This clonotype was picked up one time. The CDR3 is CASRVQGDGANVLTF. CDR3 coding DNA: TGTGCCAGCAGAGTACAGGGGGATGGGGCCAACGTCCTGACTTTC. The chain carries TRBV6-5 and TRBJ2-6; 8 nucleotides align to TRBD1. The CDR3 length is 15 residues. The V gene's germline CDR1 is MNHEY and CDR2 SVGAGI. Trimming took 6 bases from V and 3 from J; bases not matched to a gene: 4.

Comment on this clonotype: One junction end does not reproduce the germline sequence, and a read error may be involved. The genes are TRBV20-1 and TRBJ2-2, with 12 bases that match TRBD2. The CDR3 sequence is 17 residues long. The V gene's germline CDR1 is DFQATT and CDR2 SNEGSKA (reference sequence). The CDR3 DNA sequence: TGCAGTGCAAGAGGCCTAGCGGGGGGGGCGAACACCGGGGAGCTGTTTTTT. Translated: CSARGLAGGANTGELFF.

The chain uses TRBV7-2 and TRBJ1-1; the D gene is possibly TRBD1 (6 bases). Germline CDR1 is SGHTA and CDR2 is FQGNSA. The CDR3 has 17 amino acids. With 1 base removed from V and 7 bases from J, the gap between germline ends came to 22 bases. The CDR3 reads CASSLVRGLPIGGEAFF. The CDR3 DNA reads TGTGCCAGCAGCTTAGTCAGGGGTCTTCCAATTGGAGGTGAAGCTTTCTTT. Filled out from reference TRBV7-2 and TRBJ1-1, the complete variable domain reads GAGVSQSPSNKVTEKGKDVELRCDPISGHTALYWYRQSLGQGLEFLIYFQGNSAPDKSGLPSDRFSAERTGGSVSTLTIQRTQQEDSAVYLCASSLVRGLPIGGEAFFGQGTRLTVV.

V and J are TRBV7-2 and TRBJ2-1, with D perhaps matching TRBD2 (5 bases). This CDR3 is 13 amino acids long. Looked up from germline, CDR1 is SGHTA and CDR2 is FQGNSA. V was shortened by 3 bases and J by 10 bases, with 13 bases between the two germline ends. The CDR3 coding sequence is TGTGCCAGCAGCTTTGGCACCCGGAGGGAGCAGTTCTTC. As protein: CASSFGTRREQFF.

This chain links TRBV10-3 with TRBJ1-2; maybe TRBD1 (5 bases). In germline, CDR1 is ENHRY, CDR2 SYGVKD. CDR3 length: 14 residues. V was trimmed by 4 bases and J by 0 bases, leaving 9 bases between them. CDR3 sequence: CAISVGEANYGYTF. The CDR3 DNA follows: TGTGCCATCAGTGTGGGGGAAGCTAACTATGGCTACACCTTC.

J is TRBJ1-5 and V is TRBV24-1; tentatively, D is TRBD1 (6 bases). The V end lost 1 base, the J end lost 5 bases, and 17 bases lay between the germline ends. The germline gives CDR1 KGHDR, CDR2 SFDVKD. The CDR3 has 17 residues. DNA of the CDR3: TGTGCCACCAGTGATTTTAAGTTGTCGGGGGCAGATCAGCCCCAGCATTTT. It translates to CATSDFKLSGADQPQHF.

The CDR3 sequence is CASSPRGGSTDTQYF. CDR3 sequence (DNA): TGTGCCAGCAGCCCCCGGGGCGGGAGTACAGATACGCAGTATTTT. The chain combines TRBV5-4 with TRBJ2-3; 7 bases are shared with TRBD2. After removal of 4 bases from V and 3 bases from J, the junction contained 8 bases not matched to a gene. The CDR3 runs 15 residues. CDR1 and CDR2 from the germline V gene are SGHNT and YYREEE (reference sequence).

The V and J genes are TRBV7-2 and TRBJ1-2; D is unclear. The germline V and J ends were trimmed by 0 bases and 4 bases, with 3 bases remaining between them. The CDR3 has 12 amino acids. Germline CDR1 and CDR2: SGHTA and FQGNSA. CDR3 bases: TGTGCCAGCAGCTTAGCGAGCTATGGCTACACCTTC. It translates to CASSLASYGYTF. The full variable domain, in which reference TRBV7-2 and TRBJ1-2 provide the parts outside the CDR3, is GAGVSQSPSNKVTEKGKDVELRCDPISGHTALYWYRQSLGQGLEFLIYFQGNSAPDKSGLPSDRFSAERTGGSVSTLTIQRTQQEDSAVYLCASSLASYGYTFGSGTRLTVV.

The genes are TRBV2 and TRBJ2-1, with 10 positions matching TRBD2. CDR3 size: 16 residues. CDR1 is SNHLY, CDR2 FYNNEI, per germline. V lost 0 bases and J lost 14; bases outside the gene matches: 13. CDR3 in amino acids: CASSEAAGGPKGREFF. The CDR3 nucleotides read TGTGCCAGCAGTGAAGCAGCGGGAGGGCCAAAGGGTCGGGAGTTCTTC.

This chain joins TRBV28 and TRBJ2-7; 8 nucleotides agree with TRBD2. With V trimmed by 8 bases and J by 2 bases, 5 bases remained unmatched. Per the germline V gene, CDR1 is MDHEN and CDR2 is SYDVKM. The CDR3 loop spans 13 amino acids. CDR3 in amino acids: CASVRGVTYEQYF. The CDR3 DNA follows: TGTGCCAGCGTGCGGGGGGTTACCTACGAGCAGTACTTC. Together with reference TRBV28 and TRBJ2-7, the CDR3 gives the full variable domain: DVKVTQSSRYLVKRTGEKVFLECVQDMDHENMFWYRQDPGLGLRLIYFSYDVKMKEKGDIPEGYSVSREKKERFSLILESASTNQTSMYLCASVRGVTYEQYFGPGTRLTVT.

CDR3 sequence: CASRPDRRGYGYTF. CDR3 sequence (DNA): TGTGCCAGCAGACCGGACCGCCGCGGCTATGGCTACACCTTC. The chain carries TRBV6-6 and TRBJ1-2, with D uncertain. The CDR3 runs to 14 residues. Trimming cost V 6 bases and J 4 bases, with 15 bases left between them. Per germline, CDR1 MNHNY and CDR2 SVGAGI (reference sequence).

The genes are TRBV20-1 and TRBJ2-7, with 8 bases identical to TRBD2. The CDR3 loop spans 14 amino acids. Germline CDR1 is DFQATT and CDR2 is SNEGSKA (reference sequence). V shed 6 bases and J 2 bases; nucleotides not matched to a gene: 9. The CDR3 loop reads CSATPGGRPYEQYF. The CDR3 DNA is TGCAGTGCCACGCCGGGCGGGAGGCCCTACGAGCAGTACTTC.

This sequence joins TRBV18 and TRBJ1-3; D is unresolved. The CDR3 runs 13 residues. Germline lookup yields CDR1 KGHSH and CDR2 LQKENI. V was clipped by 10 bases and J by 4 bases, with 14 bases between them. The CDR3 loop is CATLLSSGNTIYF. CDR3 coding DNA: TGTGCCACCCTTTTATCCTCCGGAAACACCATATATTTT.

The rearrangement joins TRBV28 to TRBJ2-7, with 9 bases aligning to TRBD1. J lost 5 bases, V lost 5 bases, and 13 bases had no gene match. This CDR3 is built from 16 residues. In germline, CDR1 is MDHEN, CDR2 SYDVKM. The CDR3 DNA follows: TGTGCCAGCAGTCCGGACAGGGGAAGAGCTAGCGACGAGCAGTACTTC. Protein: CASSPDRGRASDEQYF.

V usage is TRBV4-1 and J usage is TRBJ2-5; D remains unclear. V lost 1 base and J 5 bases, leaving 8 bases between the germline ends. Germline V gene sequence: CDR1 MGHRA, CDR2 YSYEKL. The CDR3 extends over 13 amino acids. CDR3 DNA sequence: TGCGCCAGCAGCCAAGTGACGGCGGAGACCCAGTACTTC. This translates into CASSQVTAETQYF.

For the CDR3, the DNA is TGCAGCGTAGGGAAGGGGGACACCGGGGAGCTGTTTTTT. This sequence encodes CSVGKGDTGELFF. The chain joins TRBV29-1 to TRBJ2-2; tentative D call: TRBD1 (6 bases). The germline V gene has CDR1 SQVTM and CDR2 ANQGSEA. The CDR3 totals 13 residues. V lost 6 bases and J 3 bases, leaving 11 bases between the germline ends.

In this sample, this clonotype turned up a few times. Here the CDR3 reads CASSQEGQPQHF. In nucleotides, the CDR3 is TGTGCCAGTAGTCAGGAGGGGCAGCCCCAGCATTTT. This chain uses TRBV19 with TRBJ1-5; weak D call: TRBD1 (5 bases). The CDR3 totals 12 residues. From germline, CDR1 is LNHDA and CDR2 SQIVND (reference sequence). V was pared by 5 bases and J by 7 bases, with 9 bases between.

The chain combines TRBV20-1 with TRBJ2-1; the match to TRBD2 covers 7 bases. Germline CDR1 reads DFQATT; CDR2 reads SNEGSKA (reference sequence). The length of the CDR3 is 15 residues. J gave up 1 base and V 6 bases, and 9 bases lay outside the gene matches. CDR3 sequence reads: CSALEGTISYNEQFF. CDR3 in DNA: TGCAGTGCCCTTGAAGGGACTATATCCTACAATGAGCAGTTCTTC.